This T cell receptor (beta chain) originates from a study of metastatic and nonmetastatic thyroid tumors. Germline CDR1 is SGHKS and CDR2 is YYEKEE (reference sequence). This CDR3 has 15 amino acids. V was cut by 5 bases and J by 3 bases, with 17 bases left in between. This clone was recorded many times. All patients were treatment-naive before thyroid surgery. TCRdb used MiXCR to call clones anew from the PCR reads. The sample has some 31,000 clones, approximately 19% seen once. The chain joins TRBV5-5 to TRBJ1-2; no definite D call. Material for sequencing was blood. The clonotype comes from a female donor with papillary thyroid cancer or a benign thyroid nodule (not recorded which). Some clones in this sample may be carry-over from other donors' samples. The CDR3 spells CASSSGAYLDYGYTF. The DNA for the CDR3 is TGTGCCAGCAGTTCGGGAGCCTACCTTGACTATGGCTACACCTTC. Filled out from reference TRBV5-5 and TRBJ1-2, the complete variable domain reads DAGVTQSPTHLIKTRGQQVTLRCSPISGHKSVSWYQQVLGQGPQFIFQYYEKEERGRGNFPDRFSARQFPNYSSELNVNALLLGDSALYLCASSSGAYLDYGYTFGSGTRLTVV.